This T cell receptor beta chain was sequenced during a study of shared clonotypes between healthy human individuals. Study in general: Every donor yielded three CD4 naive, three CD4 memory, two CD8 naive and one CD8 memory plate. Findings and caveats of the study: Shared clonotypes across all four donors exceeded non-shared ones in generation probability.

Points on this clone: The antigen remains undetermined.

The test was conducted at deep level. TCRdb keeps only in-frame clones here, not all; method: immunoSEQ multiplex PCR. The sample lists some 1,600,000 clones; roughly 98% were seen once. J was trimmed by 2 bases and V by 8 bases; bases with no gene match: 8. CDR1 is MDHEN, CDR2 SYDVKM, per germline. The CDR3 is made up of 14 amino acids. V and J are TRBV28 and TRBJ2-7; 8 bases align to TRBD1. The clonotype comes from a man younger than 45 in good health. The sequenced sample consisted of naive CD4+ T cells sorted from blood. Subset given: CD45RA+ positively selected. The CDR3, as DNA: TGTGCCAGCGGCTCCCTGGACAGGGCCTACGAGCAGTACTTC. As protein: CASGSLDRAYEQYF.